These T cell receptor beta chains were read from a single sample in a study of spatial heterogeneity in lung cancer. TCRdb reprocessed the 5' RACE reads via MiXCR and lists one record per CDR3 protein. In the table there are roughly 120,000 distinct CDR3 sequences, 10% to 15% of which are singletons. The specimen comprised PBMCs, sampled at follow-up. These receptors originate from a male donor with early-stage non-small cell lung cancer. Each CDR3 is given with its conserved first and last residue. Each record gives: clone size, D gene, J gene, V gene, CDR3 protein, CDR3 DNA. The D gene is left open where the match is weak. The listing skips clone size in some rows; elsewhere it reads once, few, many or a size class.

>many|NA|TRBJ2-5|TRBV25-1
CASSEFGEPTQETQYF
TGTGCCAGCAGTGAATTTGGTGAACCCACCCAAGAGACCCAGTACTTC
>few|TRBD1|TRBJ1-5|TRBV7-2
CASSFTGGNQPQHF
TGTGCCAGCAGCTTTACAGGGGGCAATCAGCCCCAGCATTTT
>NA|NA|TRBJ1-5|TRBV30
CAWSPGGGNQPQHF
TGTGCCTGGAGTCCCGGGGGTGGCAATCAGCCCCAGCATTTT
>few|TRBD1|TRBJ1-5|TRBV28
CASNPWGQENQPQHF
TGTGCCAGCAATCCCTGGGGACAGGAAAATCAGCCCCAGCATTTT
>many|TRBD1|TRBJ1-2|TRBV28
CASWDSYGYTF
TGTGCCAGCTGGGACAGCTATGGCTACACCTTC
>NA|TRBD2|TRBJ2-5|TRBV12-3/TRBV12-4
CASSSHGLGSGEETQYF
TGTGCCAGCAGTTCCCACGGGCTTGGGAGCGGGGAAGAGACCCAGTACTTC
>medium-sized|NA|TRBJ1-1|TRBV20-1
CSARRDEAFF
TGCAGTGCTAGGAGGGATGAAGCTTTCTTT
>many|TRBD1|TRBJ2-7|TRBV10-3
CAISPRQGREEQYF
TGTGCCATCAGCCCAAGACAGGGAAGGGAAGAGCAGTACTTC
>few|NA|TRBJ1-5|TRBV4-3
CASSQDTRGNQPQHF
TGCGCCAGCAGCCAGGACACCCGGGGGAATCAGCCCCAGCATTTT
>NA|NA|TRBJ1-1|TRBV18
CASSPPGKNTEAFF
TGTGCCAGCTCACCACCGGGGAAGAACACTGAAGCTTTCTTT
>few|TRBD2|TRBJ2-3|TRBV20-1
CSALVAGVTIRDTQYF
TGCAGTGCCCTGGTAGCGGGGGTTACCATCAGGGATACGCAGTATTTT
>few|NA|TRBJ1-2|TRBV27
CASSLRVNNYGYTF
TGTGCCAGCAGTTTAAGGGTTAATAACTATGGCTACACCTTC
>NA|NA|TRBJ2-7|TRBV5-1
CASSYGTDEQYF
TGCGCCAGCAGCTACGGGACCGACGAGCAGTACTTC
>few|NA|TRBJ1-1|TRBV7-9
CASSPIAGPNTEAFF
TGTGCCAGCAGCCCCATAGCCGGGCCGAACACTGAAGCTTTCTTT
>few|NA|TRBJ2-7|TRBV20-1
CSARTRIEQYF
TGCAGTGCTAGGACCCGTATCGAGCAGTACTTC
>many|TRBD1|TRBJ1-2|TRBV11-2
CASSRQGFDTF
TGTGCCAGCAGCCGACAGGGTTTCGACACCTTC
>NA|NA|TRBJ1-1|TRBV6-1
CASSYHPTTRTLNTEAFF
TGTGCCAGCAGTTACCACCCAACCACCCGGACACTGAACACTGAAGCTTTCTTT
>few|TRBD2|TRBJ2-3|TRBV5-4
CASSLAGTSGGSTDTQYF
TGTGCCAGCAGCTTGGCCGGAACTAGCGGGGGGAGCACAGATACGCAGTATTTT
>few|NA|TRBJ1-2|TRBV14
CASSQDTRHQF
TGTGCCAGCAGCCAAGATACCAGACATCAATTC
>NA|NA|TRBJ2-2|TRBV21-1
CASSTLAGGPGTGELFF
TGTGCCAGCAGCACTTTAGCGGGGGGGCCGGGCACCGGGGAGCTGTTTTTT
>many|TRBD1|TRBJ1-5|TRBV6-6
CASSFDRETQPQHF
TGTGCCAGCAGTTTCGACAGGGAGACTCAGCCCCAGCATTTT
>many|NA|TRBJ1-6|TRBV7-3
CASSPRGGNSPLHF
TGTGCCAGCAGCCCAAGAGGGGGGAATTCACCCCTCCACTTT
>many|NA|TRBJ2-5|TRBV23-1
CASSRTPKQGLRKTQYF
TGCGCCAGCAGTCGGACCCCAAAACAGGGTTTGCGGAAGACCCAGTACTTC
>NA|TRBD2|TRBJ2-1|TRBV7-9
CASSRGGINEQFF
TGTGCCAGCAGCCGCGGGGGAATCAATGAGCAGTTCTTC
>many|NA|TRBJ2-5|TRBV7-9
CASSQDRKETQYF
TGTGCCAGCAGTCAAGACAGGAAAGAGACCCAGTACTTC
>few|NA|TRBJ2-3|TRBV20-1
CSARPPTSTDTQYF
TGCAGTGCTAGGCCACCGACTAGCACAGATACGCAGTATTTT
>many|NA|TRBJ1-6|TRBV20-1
CSAAVGLYNSPLHF
TGCAGTGCTGCCGTCGGGTTATATAATTCACCCCTCCACTTT
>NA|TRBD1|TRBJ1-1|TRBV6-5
CASIQQGRGVAFF
TGTGCCAGCATTCAACAGGGGAGAGGGGTGGCTTTCTTT
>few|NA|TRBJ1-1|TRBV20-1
CSAISVNTEAFF
TGCAGTGCTATTTCAGTGAACACTGAAGCTTTCTTT
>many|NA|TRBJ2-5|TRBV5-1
CASSLEGRLETQYF
TGCGCCAGCAGCTTAGAAGGGCGGCTGGAGACCCAGTACTTC
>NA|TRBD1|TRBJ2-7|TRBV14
CASSQVYGQGPYEQYF
TGTGCCAGCAGCCAAGTATACGGACAGGGCCCTTACGAGCAGTACTTC
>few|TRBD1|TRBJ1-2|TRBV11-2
CASSPSLGGYSGYTF
TGTGCCAGCAGCCCTTCCCTAGGGGGCTATTCTGGCTACACCTTC
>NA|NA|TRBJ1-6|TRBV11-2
CASNPPGSPLHF
TGTGCCAGCAACCCCCCTGGTTCACCCCTCCACTTT
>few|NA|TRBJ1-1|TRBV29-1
CSYRGMNTEAFF
TGCAGCTATCGGGGTATGAACACTGAAGCTTTCTTT
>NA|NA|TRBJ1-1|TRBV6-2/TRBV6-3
CASSYSQGEAFF
TGTGCCAGCAGTTACTCGCAGGGGGAAGCTTTCTTT
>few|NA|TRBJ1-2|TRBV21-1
CASSKDPETIYGYTF
TGTGCCAGCAGCAAAGACCCCGAGACGATCTATGGCTACACCTTC
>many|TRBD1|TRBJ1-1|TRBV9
CASSVGQGTNTEAFF
TGTGCCAGCAGCGTGGGACAGGGGACGAACACTGAAGCTTTCTTT
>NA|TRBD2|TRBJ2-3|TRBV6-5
CASSAGGGRTDTQYF
TGTGCCAGCAGTGCGGGGGGGGGACGCACAGATACGCAGTATTTT
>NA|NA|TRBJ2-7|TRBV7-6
CASSLATSYEQYF
TGTGCCAGCAGCCTCGCCACGTCCTACGAGCAGTACTTC
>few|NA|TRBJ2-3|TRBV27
CASSFRTSTDTQYF
TGTGCCAGCAGTTTTCGCACTAGCACAGATACGCAGTATTTT
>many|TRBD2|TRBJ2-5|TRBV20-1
CSVLAGGEGETQYF
TGCAGTGTTTTAGCGGGGGGCGAAGGAGAGACCCAGTACTTC
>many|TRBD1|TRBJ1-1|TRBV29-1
CSVHQQGGTEAFF
TGCAGCGTCCACCAACAGGGGGGAACTGAAGCTTTCTTT